The 21 T cell receptor beta chains reported below all come from one sample, sequenced in a study of long-term antiretroviral therapy in people with HIV. Sequencing relied on immunoSEQ assay v3.0, run at survey level. Here immunoSEQ multiplex PCR was the method, and the copy in TCRdb shows in-frame clones only, minus some. This table has about 21,000 clones, around 84% appearing once. The sample was unsorted PBMCs, taken 1.9 years after starting antiretroviral therapy. These receptors were collected from a woman in her fifties or sixties with HIV.

This clone was found once. The chain couples TRBV13 to TRBJ2-1, with 8 bases that match TRBD2. CDR3 length: 18 amino acids. The junction had 11 bases not matched to a gene; V was cut back by 4 bases and J by 0 bases. The germline gives CDR1 PRHDT, CDR2 FYEKMQ (reference sequence). Here the CDR3 DNA reads TGTGCCAGCAGCTCGGGGGGGTTCCTCCGCTTCTCCTACAATGAGCAGTTCTTC. It is translated as CASSSGGFLRFSYNEQFF. Combining the CDR3 with reference TRBV13 and TRBJ2-1 gives the whole variable domain AAGVIQSPRHLIKEKRETATLKCYPIPRHDTVYWYQQGPGQDPQFLISFYEKMQSDKGSIPDRFSAQQFSDYHSELNMSSLELGDSALYFCASSSGGFLRFSYNEQFFGPGTRLTVL.

The rearrangement uses TRBV5-1 and TRBJ1-4; tentatively, D is TRBD1 (6 bases). The CDR3 consists of 14 residues. The ends were cut back, 0 bases at V and 8 bases at J, with 11 bases in the middle. CDR1 is SGHRS, CDR2 YFSETQ, per germline. The CDR3 protein is CASSLGTASEKLFF. In DNA form, the CDR3 reads TGCGCCAGCAGCTTGGGGACAGCATCCGAAAAACTGTTTTTT.

The rearrangement uses TRBV7-3 and TRBJ2-3; D gene uncertain. Trimming shortened V by 7 bases and J by 0 bases, and 11 bases separated the two germline ends. The CDR3 is made up of 14 amino acids. The germline V gene encodes CDR1 SGHTA and CDR2 FQGTGA. CDR3 in amino acids: CASTKEKSTDTQYF. The CDR3 nucleotides read TGTGCCAGCACCAAAGAGAAAAGCACAGATACGCAGTATTTT. Full variable domain (remainder filled in from reference TRBV7-3 and TRBJ2-3): GAGVSQTPSNKVTEKGKYVELRCDPISGHTALYWYRQSLGQGPEFLIYFQGTGAADDSGLPNDRFFAVRPEGSVSTLKIQRTERGDSAVYLCASTKEKSTDTQYFGPGTRLTVL.

The J gene is TRBJ1-2, the V gene TRBV2; TRBD1 matches 7 bases. CDR3 length: 13 amino acids. The junction had 1 base not matched to a gene; V was cut back by 1 base and J by 5 bases. The germline CDR1 and CDR2 sequences are SNHLY and FYNNEI. The CDR3 DNA reads as TGTGCCAGCAGTGAAGGACAGGGATATGGCTACACCTTC. This codes for CASSEGQGYGYTF.

This chain connects TRBV7-2 to TRBJ2-4, with 11 bases identical to TRBD2. CDR1 is SGHTA, CDR2 FQGNSA, per germline. The junction had 6 bases not matched to a gene; V was cut back by 2 bases and J by 6 bases. The length of the CDR3 is 16 residues. CDR3 amino acids: CASSLYVAGGRNIQYF. DNA of the CDR3: TGTGCCAGCAGCTTATACGTAGCGGGGGGGAGAAACATTCAGTACTTC.

The genes are TRBV5-5 and TRBJ1-2, with D possibly TRBD1 on 5 matching bases. CDR1 and CDR2 from the germline V gene are SGHKS and YYEKEE (reference sequence). The CDR3 has 13 amino acids. V shed 2 bases and J shed 8 bases, with 13 bases lying between them. The CDR3, as DNA: TGTGCCAGCAGCTTTGGCAGGGCTGGCGGCTACACCTTC. As protein: CASSFGRAGGYTF.

This chain joins TRBV30 and TRBJ2-7, with unresolved D. Germline lookup yields CDR1 GTSNPN and CDR2 SVGIG (reference sequence). CDR3 length: 12 residues. Trimming took 3 bases from V and 3 from J, leaving 9 bases between them. This chain's CDR3 is CAWSVGYYEQYF. CDR3 sequence (DNA): TGTGCCTGGAGCGTGGGGTACTACGAGCAGTACTTC.

CDR3 sequence (DNA): TGTGCCAGCTCACCAGACAGGGGAACAGATACGCAGTATTTT. Its protein is CASSPDRGTDTQYF. V usage is TRBV18 and J usage is TRBJ2-3; 8 bases match TRBD1. V was clipped by 2 bases and J by 3 bases; unmatched bases: 1. This CDR3 spans 14 amino acids. Germline values: CDR1 KGHSH, CDR2 LQKENI.

This rearrangement joins TRBV5-1 to TRBJ1-1; D might be TRBD1 (5 bases). The length of the CDR3 is 15 residues. CDR1 SGHRS and CDR2 YFSETQ come from the germline V gene. The V end was cut by 4 bases, the J end by 0 bases, with 13 bases between. The CDR3 region has the DNA TGCGCCAGCAGCCCCGACAGAAATCTGAACACTGAAGCTTTCTTT. It codes for CASSPDRNLNTEAFF.

The chain recombines TRBV18 with TRBJ1-4; 7 bases are a match to TRBD1. The CDR3 is 16 amino acids. Trimming cost V 6 bases and J 0 bases; bases outside gene matches: 7. Germline CDR1 reads KGHSH; CDR2 reads LQKENI. CDR3 bases: TGTGCCAGCTCCCCCAAACAGGGGCCAACTAATGAAAAACTGTTTTTT. Protein sequence: CASSPKQGPTNEKLFF.

This rearrangement joins TRBV5-6 to TRBJ1-1, with D uncertain. Trimming cost V 4 bases and J 4 bases, with 14 bases left between them. The CDR3 covers 14 residues. Per germline, CDR1 SGHDT and CDR2 YYEEEE. The CDR3 DNA follows: TGTGCCAGCAGCCATCAGACACACCTCACTGAAGCTTTCTTT. Its protein is CASSHQTHLTEAFF.

This chain uses TRBV19 with TRBJ2-1, with D perhaps TRBD2 (5 bases). CDR3 length: 13 amino acids. The V gene lost 6 bases and the J gene lost 4 bases, with 10 bases spanning the gap. Germline loops: CDR1 LNHDA, CDR2 SQIVND (reference sequence). The CDR3, as DNA: TGTGCCAGTAGCCGGGGAGCGTACAATGAGCAGTTCTTC. Amino acids: CASSRGAYNEQFF.

With regard to this clone: The junction differs from germline at one of its ends, possibly a read error. Here the CDR3 DNA reads TGTGCCAGCAGCCAGACAGGGAGAGGTTCACCCCCCCACTTT. This codes for CASSQTGRGSPPHF. The chain is built from TRBV7-3 and TRBJ1-6; 7 positions match TRBD1. The CDR3 contains 14 residues. Germline assignment: CDR1 SGHTA and CDR2 FQGTGA.

The V gene is TRBV6-1, the J gene TRBJ1-4; TRBD1 agrees at 10 bases. The germline CDR1 and CDR2 sequences are MNHNS and SASEGT. Unmatched junction bases numbered 7, after V lost 6 bases and J lost 6 bases. This CDR3 region has 15 residues. The CDR3: CASRDSGQGYEKLFF. The CDR3 DNA is TGTGCCAGCAGGGACTCGGGACAGGGGTATGAAAAACTGTTTTTT.

The chain combines TRBV2 with TRBJ2-7; maybe TRBD2 (5 bases). Germline-derived CDR1 and CDR2 are SNHLY and FYNNEI. The CDR3 covers 14 residues. Between the trimmed V and J ends, which lost 6 bases and 3 bases, there was a span of 15 bases. DNA for the CDR3: TGTGCCAGCAGCAGGAGAGAGGGTTTCTACGAGCAGTACTTC. Translated, it gives CASSRREGFYEQYF.

This rearrangement joins TRBV6-1 to TRBJ1-1, with D possibly matching TRBD1 (5 bases). The V gene's germline CDR1 is MNHNS and CDR2 SASEGT. This CDR3 contains 13 residues. Trimming left V 1 base short and J 5 bases short, with 8 bases between. The CDR3 nucleotides read TGTGCCAGCAGTGAAGGGGGGGGAACTGAAGCTTTCTTT. Amino acids: CASSEGGGTEAFF.

The chain has TRBV4-3 and TRBJ2-3; a possible D gene is TRBD2 (6 bases). The length of the CDR3 is 18 residues. CDR1 and CDR2 from the germline V gene are LGHNA and YSLEER. V shed 2 bases and J shed 0 bases, with 18 bases lying between them. This CDR3 reads CASSQRHTGVWSTDTQYF. CDR3 DNA sequence: TGCGCCAGCAGCCAACGTCATACGGGAGTGTGGAGCACAGATACGCAGTATTTT.

The V and J genes are TRBV21-1 and TRBJ1-1; the table assigns TRBD1, which was not confirmed against the DNA. TRBV21-1 is annotated as a pseudogene. This CDR3 region has 11 residues. In nucleotides, the CDR3 is TGTGCCAGCAGATCGTCCAAGGGGGCTTTCTTT. This sequence encodes CASRSSKGAFF.

The genes are TRBV7-6 and TRBJ1-5; D ambiguous. V lost 5 bases, J lost 3 bases, and 11 bases lay in between. Per the germline V gene, CDR1 is SGHVS and CDR2 is FNYEAQ. This CDR3 contains 14 residues. The CDR3, as DNA: TGTGCCAGCAGCCTGGACGGTTTCAATCAGCCCCAGCATTTT. Protein sequence: CASSLDGFNQPQHF.

This rearrangement joins TRBV7-3 to TRBJ2-5; D possibly matches TRBD1 or TRBD2 (5 bases each). Germline-derived CDR1 and CDR2 are SGHTA and FQGTGA. Trimming shortened V by 2 bases and J by 0 bases, and 7 bases separated the two germline ends. The CDR3 is 14 amino acids. The CDR3 DNA reads TGTGCCAGCAGCTTAGGGGGACACCAAGAGACCCAGTACTTC. As protein: CASSLGGHQETQYF.

The count of this clone is one. The V and J genes are TRBV5-1 and TRBJ2-4; 8 bases agree with TRBD1. The CDR3 covers 15 residues. CDR1 SGHRS and CDR2 YFSETQ come from the germline V gene. V shed 3 bases, J shed 8 bases, and the junction held 10 bases outside the gene matches. The CDR3 is CASSWAGGDGDIQYF. The CDR3 DNA reads TGCGCCAGCAGCTGGGCAGGGGGCGATGGGGACATTCAGTACTTC.